These 21 T cell receptor beta chains were all obtained from the same sample, sequenced in a study of blood T cell repertoires in COVID-19. Produced via immunoSEQ multiplex PCR; TCRdb's table is partial and in-frame only. The data show about 210,000 clones, around nine tenths seen once. Sample: peripheral blood. All receptors derive from a man between 60 and 75 years old who had recovered from COVID-19.

This clone was counted a few times. V and J are TRBV5-4 and TRBJ2-7; D is unclear. Germline values: CDR1 SGHNT, CDR2 YYREEE (reference sequence). V was shortened by 7 bases and J by 2 bases, with 10 bases between the two germline ends. The CDR3 contains 12 residues. The CDR3 DNA sequence: TGTGCCAGCGGCCCGTCCACCTACGAGCAGTACTTC. It translates to CASGPSTYEQYF.

The rearrangement joins TRBV6-5 to TRBJ1-6, with 7 nucleotides matching TRBD1. This CDR3 comprises 13 residues. The ends lost 6 bases at V and 9 bases at J; junction bases unmatched: 5. CDR1 is MNHEY and CDR2 is SVGAGI in the germline V gene. The CDR3 sequence is CASRTGTVSPLHF. The CDR3 DNA reads TGTGCCAGCAGGACGGGGACAGTTTCACCCCTCCACTTT.

This chain connects TRBV5-1 to TRBJ1-1, with TRBD1 matching 8 bases. CDR3 length: 12 residues. Germline V CDR1 and CDR2: SGHRS, YFSETQ. After removal of 4 bases from V and 6 bases from J, the junction contained 2 bases not matched to a gene. CDR3 nucleotides: TGCGCCAGCAGCCCGGGACAGGCTGAAGCTTTCTTT. Residues: CASSPGQAEAFF.

This rearrangement joins TRBV28 to TRBJ2-1, with D perhaps TRBD1 (5 bases). Germline V gene data show CDR1 as MDHEN and CDR2 as SYDVKM. Trimming left V 6 bases short and J 3 bases short, with 9 bases between. This CDR3 contains 13 residues. The CDR3 loop reads CASSADSYNEQFF. Written as DNA, the CDR3 is TGTGCCAGCAGCGCTGACAGCTACAATGAGCAGTTCTTC.

V gene TRBV3-1 (or the pseudogene TRBV3-2) combines with J gene TRBJ2-5; D is possibly TRBD2 (7 bases). V dropped 8 bases and J dropped 5 bases, with 15 bases sitting between them. The CDR3 is 13 residues long. The V gene's germline CDR1 is LGHDT and CDR2 YNNKEL (reference sequence). CDR3 DNA sequence: TGTGCCAGCGGTCGGGGGGCGGGCGAGACCCAGTACTTC. This translates into CASGRGAGETQYF.

This clone was seen only once. This chain connects TRBV28 to TRBJ2-1; D is perhaps TRBD1 (5 bases). CDR1 is MDHEN, CDR2 SYDVKM, per germline. The ends were cut back, 6 bases at V and 0 bases at J, with 12 bases in the middle. This CDR3 is 15 amino acids long. The CDR3 region has the DNA TGTGCCAGCAGCAAGGGGTGGCCCTCCTACAATGAGCAGTTCTTC. It translates to CASSKGWPSYNEQFF.

The rearrangement joins TRBV15 to TRBJ1-2; D is perhaps TRBD1 (5 bases). The CDR3 is made up of 14 amino acids. In germline, CDR1 is LNHNV, CDR2 YYDKDF (reference sequence). The V end was cut by 2 bases, the J end by 4 bases, with 11 bases between. This CDR3 reads CATSRTEGVYGYTF. CDR3 nucleotide sequence: TGTGCCACCAGCAGAACCGAAGGGGTCTATGGCTACACCTTC.

The rearrangement joins TRBV11-2 to TRBJ1-6; 8 bases are a match to TRBD1. The germline V gene encodes CDR1 SGHAT and CDR2 FQNNGV. After removal of 1 base from V and 9 bases from J, the junction contained 8 bases not matched to a gene. This CDR3 is 16 amino acids long. CDR3 sequence: CASSLGGGTGRSPLHF. The DNA for the CDR3 is TGTGCCAGCAGCTTAGGGGGGGGGACAGGCCGTTCACCCCTCCACTTT.

This rearrangement joins TRBV5-1 to TRBJ2-3, with 7 positions matching TRBD1. CDR1 SGHRS and CDR2 YFSETQ come from the germline V gene. This CDR3 has 14 residues. V shed 4 bases, J shed 7 bases, and the junction held 9 bases outside the gene matches. The CDR3 DNA sequence: TGCGCCAGCAGCCTTGACAGGGTCTCGCATACGCAGTATTTT. Protein: CASSLDRVSHTQYF.

CDR3 DNA sequence: TGCGCCAGCAGCTTGACGGGCGGGAGGAACTACGAGCAGTACTTC. Residues: CASSLTGGRNYEQYF. J is TRBJ2-7 and V is TRBV5-1; TRBD2 aligns across 8 bases. Germline CDR1 is SGHRS and CDR2 is YFSETQ. Losses at the gene ends were 1 base for V and 3 bases for J; bases not matched to a gene: 6. The CDR3 is 15 residues long.

This chain connects TRBV25-1 to TRBJ2-3, with 10 bases matching TRBD2. The germline gives CDR1 MGHDK, CDR2 SYGVNS. The CDR3 has 15 amino acids. The J segment lost 4 bases and the V segment lost 3 bases, leaving 4 bases of the junction unmatched. The DNA of the CDR3 is TGTGCCAGCAGTGATACACTAGCGGGGCCAGATACGCAGTATTTT. This translates into CASSDTLAGPDTQYF.

V gene TRBV19 combines with J gene TRBJ1-2; D remains ambiguous. The length of the CDR3 is 14 residues. Germline loops: CDR1 LNHDA, CDR2 SQIVND (reference sequence). V gave up 4 bases and J gave up 6 bases, with 15 bases separating them. DNA for the CDR3: TGTGCCAGTAGTACCCCACCGCTATTAGATGGCTACACCTTC. Translating it yields CASSTPPLLDGYTF.

The chain carries TRBV11-2 and TRBJ2-5; 7 bases are a match to TRBD2. The CDR3 totals 15 residues. The V segment lost 1 base and the J segment 5 bases; nucleotides outside the gene matches: 7. Per germline, CDR1 SGHAT and CDR2 FQNNGV. CDR3 sequence: CASSLGLPSGETQYF. The CDR3 nucleotides are TGTGCCAGCAGCTTAGGCCTTCCTAGCGGCGAGACCCAGTACTTC.

Only one count was recorded for this clone. V is TRBV27 and J is TRBJ1-2; a weak D match, TRBD1 (5 bases). The CDR3 extends over 14 amino acids. CDR1 and CDR2 from the germline V gene are MNHEY and SMNVEV (reference sequence). Trimming pared 1 base from V and 7 bases from J, leaving 13 bases between. DNA of the CDR3: TGTGCCAGCAGTTTATATGCCGGGGGTGGTGGCTACACCTTC. Translation gives CASSLYAGGGGYTF.

This rearrangement joins TRBV13 to TRBJ1-1; no clear D. Germline V gene data show CDR1 as PRHDT and CDR2 as FYEKMQ (reference sequence). The CDR3 loop spans 17 amino acids. Trimming took 5 bases from V and 0 from J, leaving 19 bases between them. The CDR3 nucleotides are TGTGCCAGCAGCCCGGGGAGAACAGCCTACCTGAACACTGAAGCTTTCTTT. Its translation: CASSPGRTAYLNTEAFF.

The rearrangement uses TRBV7-8 and TRBJ2-4; TRBD2 matches at 7 bases. CDR3 length equals 14 residues. CDR1 is SGHVS, CDR2 FQNEAQ, per germline. The J segment lost 5 bases and the V segment lost 8 bases, leaving 9 bases of the junction unmatched. The CDR3 loop reads CASGGEVFQNIQYF. CDR3 in DNA: TGTGCCAGCGGGGGGGAGGTATTTCAAAACATTCAGTACTTC.

The chain has TRBV24-1 and TRBJ1-2; 8 positions match TRBD1. The CDR3 contains 15 residues. Germline lookup yields CDR1 KGHDR and CDR2 SFDVKD. Germline trimming cut 3 bases from V and 7 bases from J; bases unmatched to any gene: 9. CDR3 in amino acids: CATSDAPDRAVGYTF. The CDR3 nucleotides are TGTGCCACCAGTGATGCCCCGGACAGGGCGGTTGGCTACACCTTC.

On this clone itself: Additional DNA sequences in this sample encode the identical CDR3. CDR3 sequence: CASSLTGATGELFF. The CDR3 DNA follows: TGTGCCAGCAGCTTAACGGGGGCCACCGGGGAGCTGTTTTTT. The V gene is TRBV7-3, the J gene TRBJ2-2, with TRBD1 as a possible D gene (6 bases). Germline CDR1 SGHTA, CDR2 FQGTGA. There are 14 residues in the CDR3. The V gene lost 0 bases and the J gene lost 4 bases, with 6 bases spanning the gap. The full variable domain, rest sourced from reference TRBV7-3 and TRBJ2-2, is GAGVSQTPSNKVTEKGKYVELRCDPISGHTALYWYRQSLGQGPEFLIYFQGTGAADDSGLPNDRFFAVRPEGSVSTLKIQRTERGDSAVYLCASSLTGATGELFFGEGSRLTVL.

The chain uses TRBV28 and TRBJ1-1, with 7 positions matching TRBD1. Germline V lookup: CDR1 MDHEN, CDR2 SYDVKM. The length of the CDR3 is 15 residues. Trimming cost V 5 bases and J 2 bases; bases outside gene matches: 8. Here the CDR3 reads CASSPRTGTNTEAFF. The CDR3 nucleotides are TGTGCCAGCAGTCCCCGGACAGGAACTAACACTGAAGCTTTCTTT. The full variable domain, completed using reference TRBV28 and TRBJ1-1, is DVKVTQSSRYLVKRTGEKVFLECVQDMDHENMFWYRQDPGLGLRLIYFSYDVKMKEKGDIPEGYSVSREKKERFSLILESASTNQTSMYLCASSPRTGTNTEAFFGQGTRLTVV.

The chain has TRBV9 and TRBJ2-5; D might be TRBD2 (7 bases). This CDR3 has 17 amino acids. V lost 0 bases and J lost 2, with 17 bases in between. The germline V gene has CDR1 SGDLS and CDR2 YYNGEE. The CDR3, as DNA: TGTGCCAGCAGCGTAGCTAAGAGGGGGGGACCTCAAGAGACCCAGTACTTC. Its protein product is CASSVAKRGGPQETQYF.

This clone was seen once. The chain uses TRBV11-1 and TRBJ2-2, with D perhaps matching TRBD1 (6 bases). V dropped 5 bases and J dropped 2 bases, with 12 bases sitting between them. CDR3 size: 15 residues. Germline-derived CDR1 and CDR2 are SGHAT and FQDESV (reference sequence). The CDR3 bases are TGTGCCAGCAGCCGAGGGGACACAAACACCGGGGAGCTGTTTTTT. Protein sequence: CASSRGDTNTGELFF.